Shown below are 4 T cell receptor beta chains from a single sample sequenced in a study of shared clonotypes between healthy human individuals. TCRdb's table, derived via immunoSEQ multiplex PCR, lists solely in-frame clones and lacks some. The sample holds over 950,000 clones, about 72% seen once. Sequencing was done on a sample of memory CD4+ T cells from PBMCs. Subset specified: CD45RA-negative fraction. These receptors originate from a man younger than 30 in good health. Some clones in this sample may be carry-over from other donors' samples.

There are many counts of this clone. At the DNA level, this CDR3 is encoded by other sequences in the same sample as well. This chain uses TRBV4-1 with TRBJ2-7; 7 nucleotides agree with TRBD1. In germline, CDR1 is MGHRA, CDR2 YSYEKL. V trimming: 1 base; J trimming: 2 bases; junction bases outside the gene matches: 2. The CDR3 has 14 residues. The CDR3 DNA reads TGCGCCAGCAGCCAAGGGACAGGTCCCTACGAGCAGTACTTC. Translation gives CASSQGTGPYEQYF.

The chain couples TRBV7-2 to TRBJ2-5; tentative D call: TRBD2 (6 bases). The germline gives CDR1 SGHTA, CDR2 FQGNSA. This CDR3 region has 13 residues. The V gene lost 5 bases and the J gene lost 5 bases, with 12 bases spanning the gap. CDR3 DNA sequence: TGTGCCAGCAGCGGGACTGAAGCTGAGACCCAGTACTTC. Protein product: CASSGTEAETQYF.

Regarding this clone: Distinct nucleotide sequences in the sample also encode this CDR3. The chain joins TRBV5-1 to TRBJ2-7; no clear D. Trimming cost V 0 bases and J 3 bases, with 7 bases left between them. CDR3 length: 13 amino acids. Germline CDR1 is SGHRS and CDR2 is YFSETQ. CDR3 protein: CASSLVLGYEQYF. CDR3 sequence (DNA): TGCGCCAGCAGCTTGGTTCTCGGCTACGAGCAGTACTTC. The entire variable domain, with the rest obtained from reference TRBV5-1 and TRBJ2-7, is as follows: KAGVTQTPRYLIKTRGQQVTLSCSPISGHRSVSWYQQTPGQGLQFLFEYFSETQRNKGNFPGRFSGRQFSNSRSEMNVSTLELGDSALYLCASSLVLGYEQYFGPGTRLTVT.

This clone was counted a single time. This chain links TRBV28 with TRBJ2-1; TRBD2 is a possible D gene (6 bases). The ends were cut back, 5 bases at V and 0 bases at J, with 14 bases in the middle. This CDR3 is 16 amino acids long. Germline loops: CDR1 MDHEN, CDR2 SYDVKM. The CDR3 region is CASSQRGTASYNEQFF. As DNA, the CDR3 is TGTGCCAGCAGTCAACGGGGGACTGCCTCCTACAATGAGCAGTTCTTC.